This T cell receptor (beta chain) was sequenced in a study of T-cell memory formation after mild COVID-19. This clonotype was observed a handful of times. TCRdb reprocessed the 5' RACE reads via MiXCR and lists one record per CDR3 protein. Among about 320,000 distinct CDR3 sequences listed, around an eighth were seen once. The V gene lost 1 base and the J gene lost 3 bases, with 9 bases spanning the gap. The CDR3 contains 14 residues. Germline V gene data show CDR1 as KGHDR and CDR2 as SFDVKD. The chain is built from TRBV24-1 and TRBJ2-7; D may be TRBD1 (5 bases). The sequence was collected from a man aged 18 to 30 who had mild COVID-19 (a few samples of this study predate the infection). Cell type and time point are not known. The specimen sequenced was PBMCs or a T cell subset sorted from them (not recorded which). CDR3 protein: CATSDLIRVYEQYV. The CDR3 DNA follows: TGTGCCACCAGTGATTTAATCAGGGTCTACGAGCAGTACGTC.